This T cell receptor beta chain emerged from a study of T-cell memory formation after mild COVID-19. From the 5' RACE reads, TCRdb called clonotypes with MiXCR, one entry per CDR3 protein. This table holds 300,000 to 400,000 distinct CDR3 sequences, approximately 29% found once. The CDR3 has 15 amino acids. The germline gives CDR1 SGHKS, CDR2 YYEKEE (reference sequence). V lost 4 bases to trimming and J lost 6 bases; unmatched junction nucleotides: 10. This receptor was obtained from an adult woman who had mild COVID-19 (a few samples of this study predate the infection). Cell type and time point are not known. The sequencing sample was made of PBMCs or a T cell subset sorted from them (not recorded which). The chain recombines TRBV5-5 with TRBJ2-7; 10 bases are shared with TRBD1. DNA of the CDR3: TGTGCCAGCAGCCGTCCCGGGACAGGGGTGGGCGAGCAGTACTTC. Its translation is CASSRPGTGVGEQYF.